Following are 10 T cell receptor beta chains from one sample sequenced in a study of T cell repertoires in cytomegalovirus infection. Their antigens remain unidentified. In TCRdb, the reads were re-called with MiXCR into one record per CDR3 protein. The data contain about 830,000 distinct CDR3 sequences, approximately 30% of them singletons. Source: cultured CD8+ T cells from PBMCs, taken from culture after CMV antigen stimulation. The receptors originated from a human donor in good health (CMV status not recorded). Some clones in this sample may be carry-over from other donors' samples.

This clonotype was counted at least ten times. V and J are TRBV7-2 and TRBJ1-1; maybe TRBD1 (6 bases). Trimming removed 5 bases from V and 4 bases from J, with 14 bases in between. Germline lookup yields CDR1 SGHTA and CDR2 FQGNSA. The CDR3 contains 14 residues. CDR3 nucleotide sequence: TGTGCCAGCAGCCTCGGGGGGCTACGCACTGAAGCTTTCTTT. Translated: CASSLGGLRTEAFF.

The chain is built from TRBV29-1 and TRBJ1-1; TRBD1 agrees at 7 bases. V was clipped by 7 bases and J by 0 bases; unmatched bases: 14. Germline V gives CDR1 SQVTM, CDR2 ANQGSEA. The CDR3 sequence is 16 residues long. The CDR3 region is CSAEPLGQTMNTEAFF. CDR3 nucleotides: TGCAGCGCCGAGCCTCTGGGACAGACCATGAACACTGAAGCTTTCTTT.

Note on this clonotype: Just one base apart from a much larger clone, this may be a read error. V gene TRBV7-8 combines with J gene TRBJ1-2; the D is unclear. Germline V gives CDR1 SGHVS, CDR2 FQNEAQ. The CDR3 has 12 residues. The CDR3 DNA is TGTGCCAGCGGCTTAAATAAGCATGGCTACACCTTC. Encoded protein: CASGLNKHGYTF. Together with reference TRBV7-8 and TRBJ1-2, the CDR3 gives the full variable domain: GAGVSQSPRYKVAKRGQDVALRCDPISGHVSLFWYQQALGQGPEFLTYFQNEAQLDKSGLPSDRFFAERPEGSVSTLKIQRTQQEDSAVYLCASGLNKHGYTFGSGTRLTVV.

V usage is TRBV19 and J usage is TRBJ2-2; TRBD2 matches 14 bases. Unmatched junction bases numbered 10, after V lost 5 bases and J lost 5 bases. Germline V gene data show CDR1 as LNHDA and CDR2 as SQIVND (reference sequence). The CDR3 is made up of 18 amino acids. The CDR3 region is CASSPWGLAGAATGELFF. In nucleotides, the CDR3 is TGTGCCAGTAGTCCCTGGGGACTAGCGGGGGCCGCAACCGGGGAGCTGTTTTTT.

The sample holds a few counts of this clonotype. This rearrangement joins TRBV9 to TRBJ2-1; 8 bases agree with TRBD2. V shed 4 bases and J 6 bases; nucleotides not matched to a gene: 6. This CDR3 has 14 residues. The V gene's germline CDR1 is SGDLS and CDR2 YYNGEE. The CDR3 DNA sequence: TGTGCCAGCAGCCAGTCCGGGACTAGCAATGAGCAGTTCTTC. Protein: CASSQSGTSNEQFF.

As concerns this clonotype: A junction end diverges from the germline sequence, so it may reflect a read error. CDR3 DNA: TGTGCCAGCAGCTTGACGGCGCATATGAACACTGAAGCTTTCTTT. Amino acid sequence: CASSLTAHMNTEAFF. The chain carries TRBV5-3 and TRBJ1-1; D is undetermined. TRBV5-3 is identified as an open reading frame with a role that is uncertain. This CDR3 has 15 amino acids.

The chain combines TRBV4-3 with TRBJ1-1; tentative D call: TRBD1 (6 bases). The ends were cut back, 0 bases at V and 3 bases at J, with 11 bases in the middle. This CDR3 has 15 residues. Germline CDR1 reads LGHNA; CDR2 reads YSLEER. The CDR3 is CASSQDMGADTEAFF. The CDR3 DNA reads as TGCGCCAGCAGCCAAGATATGGGGGCTGACACTGAAGCTTTCTTT.

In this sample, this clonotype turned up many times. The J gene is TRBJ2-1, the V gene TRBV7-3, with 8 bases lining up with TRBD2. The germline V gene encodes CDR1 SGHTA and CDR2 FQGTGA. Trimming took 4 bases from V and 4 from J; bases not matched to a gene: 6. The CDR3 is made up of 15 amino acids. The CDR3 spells CASSSRGAKYNEQFF. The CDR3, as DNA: TGTGCCAGCAGCTCGCGGGGGGCCAAATACAATGAGCAGTTCTTC.

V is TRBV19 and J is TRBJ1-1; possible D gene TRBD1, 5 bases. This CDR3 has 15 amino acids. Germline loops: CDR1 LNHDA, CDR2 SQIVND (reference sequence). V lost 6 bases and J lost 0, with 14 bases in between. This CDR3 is CASSSRDGLNTEAFF. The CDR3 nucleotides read TGTGCCAGTAGCTCCCGGGACGGACTGAACACTGAAGCTTTCTTT.

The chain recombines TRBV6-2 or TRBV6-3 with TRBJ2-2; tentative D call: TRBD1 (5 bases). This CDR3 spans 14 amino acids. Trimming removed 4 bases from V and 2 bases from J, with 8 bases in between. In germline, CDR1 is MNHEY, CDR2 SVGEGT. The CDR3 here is CASSFDSNTGELFF. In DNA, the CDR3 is TGTGCCAGCAGTTTCGACAGCAACACCGGGGAGCTGTTTTTT.